This section outlines one T cell receptor beta chain sequence together with its context. The target of this receptor is not known. It has no much larger one-base neighbor in the sample; base qualities were not kept. The sample is drawn from a study of shared clonotypes between healthy human individuals (dated by TCRdb to about 2020). Broadly, across the study: Two women and three men aged 18 to 49 years were included in the cohort. For each donor, CD4 naive and CD4 memory were each run on three plates, CD8 naive on two plates, and CD8 memory on one plate. To estimate repertoire size and how much clonotype sharing occurs between individuals, the study deeply sequenced the blood TCR repertoires of roughly 5 healthy adults. To increase sequencing depth and limit assay-specific biases, different laboratories used diverse techniques to prepare libraries and sequence TCR repertoires. Per donor, leukapheresis produced somewhere between about 0.94 and 10 billion PBMCs. The study at large found these results: Sharing across four donors was observed for 4.5% to 6.5% of naive CD4, 3.5% of naive CD8, roughly 2.3% of memory CD4, and around 0.44% of memory CD8 clonotypes. Larger estimated clonotype richness was generally found for naive subsets than for memory subsets. Incomplete sequencing was indicated by rarefaction of sorted-subset datasets, despite the large sequencing depth. The genetic and exposure-history diversity represented was limited by the small number of donors. Higher generation probabilities were observed for clonotypes shared by all four sorted-subset donors than for non-shared clonotypes. Pairwise subsampling indicated that sequencing depth was expected to affect the degree of clonotype sharing among donors. Sampling was restricted to blood, and TCR repertoires in tissues likely differ from the TCR repertoires found in blood.

The donors were healthy, HIV-negative adults who had no recently reported acute infections or vaccinations. Every donor was a Caucasian adult living in Nashville, Tennessee, USA. CD4+ T cells were enriched through magnetic negative selection, after which naive cells were positively selected on CD45RA and the remaining negative fraction served as the memory subset. Blood was collected by leukapheresis, and PBMCs were isolated by Ficoll-Histopaque density gradient centrifugation and then cryopreserved in liquid nitrogen vapor phase. Analytical flow cytometry was used to check the purity and quantity of each magnetically sorted T cell population. Genomic DNA was isolated from every sorted fraction and measured by UV absorbance on a Nanodrop 2000c. Using the deep immunoSEQ assay, TCR CDR3 regions were amplified from genomic DNA by multiplex PCR. Genomic DNA extracted from each cell subset was distributed evenly over all wells of several immunoSEQ 96-well plates, and each plate served as one replicate. For sorted subsets, each replicate PCR was loaded with approximately 0.2 ug genomic DNA, equivalent to 30,000 or so T cell genomes. Purified libraries were quantified with a Qubit 3.0 fluorometer, sized on a Bioanalyzer 2100, and re-quantified with the KAPA Library Quantification kit. Every immunoSEQ 96-well plate was sequenced on a dedicated single-read 150-cycle Illumina NextSeq 550 flow cell. The source study handled its data this way. The immunoSEQ output contained only junctional sequences without quality scores, so filtering could not match that applied to full-length reads. To assign V/J genes and CDR3, sequences were annotated against IMGT germline references using PyIR, a Python wrapper for IgBLAST v1.9. Reads with weak V/J assignments (E-value above 1e-6), missing CDR3, stop codons, out-of-frame junctions, or ambiguous translated residues were removed. A V3J clonotype was defined by an identical inferred V gene, J gene, and CDR3 amino acid sequence. To compute the percentage overlap between repertoires, the number of shared unique clonotypes was divided by the size of the smaller repertoire. Richness of each repertoire was evaluated using RTK rarefaction, the Chao1 estimator, and Recon v2.1 estimates of unobserved clonotypes. For all TCRbeta clonotypes obtained by the gDNA method from a handful of donors, generation probabilities were computed with OLGA. Held by TCRdb, this immuneACCESS table contains in-frame sequences only and omits some clones. Under half of the omission traces to an unresolved V gene where checked; the cause of the rest is unknown. Clonal size and the V and J genes are those of that table, whereas D and trimming came from the DNA. In this sample the table shows a few hundred thousand clones, roughly 97% of which occur a single time. Approximately 0.057% of the sample goes to the ten largest clones.

This TCR derives from a woman aged 25 to 39 in good health. The sample taken for sequencing was naive CD4+ T cells sorted from blood. Taken with the paper, the label for cell subset or site translates to: CD45RA+ positively selected.

The sequenced DNA is TGTGCCAGTAGGCAGGAGGGGGCCGGAGGCTACACCTTC. It encodes CASRQEGAGGYTF. This chain joins TRBV19 to TRBJ1-2, with TRBD1 identical over 7 junction bases. Looking up the germline V gene (reference sequence) yields CDR1 LNHDA and CDR2 SQIVND. Clipping removes 6 bases from V and 8 bases from J, with 9 as the unmatched junction base count. Counted from cysteine to phenylalanine, this CDR3 has 13 amino acids. Only CDR3 DNA remains: 39 bases, in frame from the first base. Reference TRBV19 and TRBJ1-2 genes cover what lies past the CDR3, so the full variable domain is DGGITQSPKYLFRKEGQNVTLSCEQNLNHDAMYWYRQDPGQGLRLIYYSQIVNDFQKGDIAEGYSVSREKKESFPLTVTSAQKNPTAFYLCASRQEGAGGYTFGSGTRLTVV.